The 31 T cell receptor beta chains presented below share a single source sample, sequenced in a study of CD8 T cells in Susac syndrome. Reverse transcription of roughly 0.45 to 1 ug RNA was performed with random hexamers. TCRdb ran MiXCR on the immunoSEQ multiplex PCR reads and lists one entry per CDR3 protein. This sample has about 150,000 distinct CDR3 sequences, with roughly 96% found just once. The sample taken for sequencing was CD4+ T cells from PBMCs. These receptors were taken from a human donor with multiple sclerosis.

V gene TRBV28 combines with J gene TRBJ2-7; 8 bases map to TRBD2. The ends lost 8 bases at V and 8 bases at J; junction bases unmatched: 8. CDR3 length: 12 amino acids. Germline CDR1 MDHEN, CDR2 SYDVKM. This chain's CDR3 is CASGRGEGKQYF. The DNA of the CDR3 is TGTGCCAGCGGGCGGGGGGAAGGCAAGCAGTACTTC.

The genes are TRBV12-3 or TRBV12-4 and TRBJ2-4, with 8 bases fitting TRBD1. After removal of 5 bases from V and 7 bases from J, the junction contained 7 bases not matched to a gene. The length of the CDR3 is 14 residues. CDR3 in DNA: TGTGCCAGCAGTCCAGGGGGCGCTGGGAACATTCAGTACTTC. Translated: CASSPGGAGNIQYF.

V usage is TRBV2 and J usage is TRBJ1-4, with 7 bases identical to TRBD1. The length of the CDR3 is 13 residues. CDR1 SNHLY and CDR2 FYNNEI come from the germline V gene. V lost 5 bases, J lost 5 bases, and 2 bases stayed unmatched. In nucleotides, the CDR3 is TGTGCCAGCAGTCGGGACAGAAATGAAAAACTGTTTTTT. Translating gives CASSRDRNEKLFF.

The chain has TRBV20-1 and TRBJ2-7; D not certain. Germline V CDR1 and CDR2: DFQATT, SNEGSKA (reference sequence). CDR3 length: 15 residues. Trimming took off 6 bases at V and 0 bases at J, with 18 bases between the two ends. The DNA for the CDR3 is TGCAGTGCACTCGTCCGGGCGAGTGTCTCCTACGAGCAGTACTTC. Amino acids: CSALVRASVSYEQYF.

CDR3 loop: CASSFTSYEQYF. CDR3 coding DNA: TGTGCCAGCAGCTTCACCTCCTACGAGCAGTACTTC. The J gene is TRBJ2-7, the V gene TRBV7-2, with unresolved D. This CDR3 is built from 12 residues. The germline V gene encodes CDR1 SGHTA and CDR2 FQGNSA. The V and J ends lost 3 bases and 0 bases respectively, with 3 bases between them.

The gene calls are TRBV5-4 and TRBJ2-3; D uncertain. V lost 0 bases to trimming and J lost 4 bases, with 12 bases between them. Germline CDR1 SGHNT, CDR2 YYREEE (reference sequence). CDR3 length: 15 amino acids. In nucleotides, the CDR3 is TGTGCCAGCAGCTTGGTTACGGGTGTCGCAGATACGCAGTATTTT. As protein: CASSLVTGVADTQYF.

The chain uses TRBV6-5 and TRBJ2-7; D call uncertain. Germline CDR1 MNHEY, CDR2 SVGAGI. V was pared by 6 bases and J by 3 bases, with 9 bases between. This CDR3 spans 12 amino acids. The CDR3 sequence: CASRSTHYEQYF. CDR3 DNA sequence: TGTGCCAGCAGATCTACCCACTACGAGCAGTACTTC.

The rearrangement uses TRBV7-2 and TRBJ1-2, with 7 nucleotides matching TRBD1. The trim removed 5 bases at V and 0 bases at J, leaving 12 bases unmatched. The CDR3 is made up of 17 amino acids. The germline CDR1 and CDR2 sequences are SGHTA and FQGNSA. CDR3 sequence reads: CASSPRQGGPSNYGYTF. The CDR3 nucleotides are TGTGCCAGCAGCCCCAGACAGGGAGGCCCCTCTAACTATGGCTACACCTTC. Drawing the rest from reference TRBV7-2 and TRBJ1-2, the complete variable domain is GAGVSQSPSNKVTEKGKDVELRCDPISGHTALYWYRQSLGQGLEFLIYFQGNSAPDKSGLPSDRFSAERTGGSVSTLTIQRTQQEDSAVYLCASSPRQGGPSNYGYTFGSGTRLTVV.

The V call is TRBV15, the J call TRBJ2-5, with 14 bases matching TRBD2. The germline gives CDR1 LNHNV, CDR2 YYDKDF (reference sequence). Losses at the gene ends were 0 bases for V and 1 base for J; bases not matched to a gene: 10. The CDR3 extends over 20 amino acids. The CDR3 loop is CATSREPRTSGGHTQETQYF. The CDR3 bases are TGTGCCACCAGCAGAGAGCCCAGGACTAGCGGGGGGCATACCCAAGAGACCCAGTACTTC.

V usage is TRBV6-5 and J usage is TRBJ2-7; 7 nucleotides agree with TRBD1. The V gene's germline CDR1 is MNHEY and CDR2 SVGAGI. After removal of 4 bases from V and 8 bases from J, the junction contained 2 bases not matched to a gene. The CDR3 is 11 amino acids. CDR3 loop: CASSWTGQQYF. CDR3 DNA sequence: TGTGCCAGCAGTTGGACAGGTCAGCAGTACTTC.

The chain carries TRBV3-1 and TRBJ1-2; the match to TRBD1 covers 9 bases. CDR3 size: 15 residues. The V gene end was trimmed by 4 bases and the J gene end by 4 bases; junction bases not matched to a gene: 7. Germline V gene lookup returns CDR1 LGHDT and CDR2 YNNKEL (reference sequence). The CDR3 is CASSRSTGGGYGYTF. CDR3 nucleotide sequence: TGTGCCAGCAGCCGATCGACAGGGGGAGGCTATGGCTACACCTTC.

The V call is TRBV20-1, the J call TRBJ2-3; D assignment may be TRBD1 or TRBD2 (6 bases each). The germline V and J ends were trimmed by 3 bases and 2 bases, with 12 bases remaining between them. Germline V gene data show CDR1 as DFQATT and CDR2 as SNEGSKA (reference sequence). The CDR3 has 14 amino acids. CDR3 in DNA: TGCAGTGCTAGTGTAGGGGGGATCACAGATACGCAGTATTTT. Protein: CSASVGGITDTQYF.

The rearrangement links TRBV7-3 to TRBJ2-2, with D tentatively TRBD1 (6 bases). CDR3 length equals 14 residues. V lost 1 base to trimming and J lost 7 bases, with 10 bases between them. Germline CDR1 SGHTA, CDR2 FQGTGA. The CDR3 is CASSLNRAGGELFF. DNA of the CDR3: TGTGCCAGCAGCTTAAACAGGGCAGGCGGGGAGCTGTTTTTT.

The chain recombines TRBV19 with TRBJ2-1; TRBD2 matches 12 bases. This CDR3 contains 15 residues. Germline CDR1 and CDR2: LNHDA and SQIVND (reference sequence). The V gene end was trimmed by 5 bases and the J gene end by 8 bases; junction bases not matched to a gene: 7. CDR3 nucleotides: TGTGCCAGTAGTCCAACTAGCGGGAGGTCCCATGAGCAGTTCTTC. Its protein is CASSPTSGRSHEQFF. The full variable domain, its missing parts supplied by reference TRBV19 and TRBJ2-1, is DGGITQSPKYLFRKEGQNVTLSCEQNLNHDAMYWYRQDPGQGLRLIYYSQIVNDFQKGDIAEGYSVSREKKESFPLTVTSAQKNPTAFYLCASSPTSGRSHEQFFGPGTRLTVL.

The rearrangement links TRBV6-6 to TRBJ2-7; TRBD2 agrees at 14 bases. After removal of 7 bases from V and 5 bases from J, the junction contained 10 bases not matched to a gene. Germline assignment: CDR1 MNHNY and CDR2 SVGAGI (reference sequence). The CDR3 loop spans 16 amino acids. CDR3 sequence reads: CASTHQGLAGVHEQYF. CDR3 bases: TGTGCCAGCACCCACCAGGGACTAGCGGGAGTCCACGAGCAGTACTTC.

J is TRBJ1-2 and V is TRBV19; 9 nucleotides match TRBD1. V was clipped by 11 bases and J by 8 bases; unmatched bases: 6. The CDR3 is 11 residues long. Germline assignment: CDR1 LNHDA and CDR2 SQIVND (reference sequence). In DNA, the CDR3 is TGTGCCGGACAGGGGAAGTCGGGCTACACCTTC. Encoded protein: CAGQGKSGYTF.

The chain employs TRBV7-6 and TRBJ2-5, with D hard to call. CDR3 length: 14 amino acids. Germline lookup yields CDR1 SGHVS and CDR2 FNYEAQ. V gave up 6 bases and J gave up 5 bases, with 16 bases separating them. CDR3 residues: CASSHVNSLETQYF. CDR3 in DNA: TGTGCCAGCAGTCACGTAAACTCCCTGGAGACCCAGTACTTC.

The chain uses TRBV6-2 or TRBV6-3 and TRBJ1-6, with TRBD1 identical over 9 bases. The CDR3 totals 15 residues. V trimming: 6 bases; J trimming: 10 bases; junction bases outside the gene matches: 10. The germline V gene encodes CDR1 MNHEY and CDR2 SVGEGT. DNA of the CDR3: TGTGCCAGCAGACCCCGTGACAGGGGGACGTCACCCCTCCACTTT. It codes for CASRPRDRGTSPLHF.

V gene TRBV6-6 combines with J gene TRBJ2-7; 9 bases map to TRBD1. Germline-derived CDR1 and CDR2 are MNHNY and SVGAGI (reference sequence). Trimming removed 7 bases from V and 6 bases from J; junction bases left unmatched: 16. This CDR3 is 16 amino acids long. The CDR3 bases are TGTGCCAGCACCCTAAGAACAGGGGGCGCTTCTTCCGAGCAGTACTTC. It translates to CASTLRTGGASSEQYF.

The chain is built from TRBV12-3 or TRBV12-4 and TRBJ2-7; D might be TRBD1 (5 bases). Trimming left V 6 bases short and J 5 bases short, with 11 bases between. The CDR3 covers 12 residues. The CDR3 reads CASRSQGNEQYF. Here the CDR3 DNA reads TGTGCCAGCAGATCTCAGGGCAACGAGCAGTACTTC.

The chain carries TRBV6-5 and TRBJ2-6; no firm D call. Germline loops: CDR1 MNHEY, CDR2 SVGAGI. This CDR3 is built from 14 residues. Trimming removed 6 bases at V and 4 bases at J, with 10 bases between. The CDR3 DNA sequence: TGTGCCAGCAGATTGGACGTCGGGGCCAACGTCCTGACTTTC. The encoded protein is CASRLDVGANVLTF.

This rearrangement joins TRBV11-1 to TRBJ1-1; the match to TRBD1 covers 11 bases. V was pared by 6 bases and J by 1 base, with 7 bases of the junction left unmatched. The CDR3 is 16 residues long. CDR1 and CDR2 from the germline V gene are SGHAT and FQDESV (reference sequence). CDR3 bases: TGTGCCAGCAGTACGACTGGACAGGGGGCGAACACTGAAGCTTTCTTT. Encoded protein: CASSTTGQGANTEAFF.

This sequence joins TRBV24-1 and TRBJ2-7; perhaps D is TRBD1 or TRBD2 (5 bases each). Germline V gene data show CDR1 as KGHDR and CDR2 as SFDVKD. V was clipped by 9 bases and J by 5 bases, with 19 bases between them. The length of the CDR3 is 14 residues. Here the CDR3 reads CATGEGGRQNEQYF. In DNA form, the CDR3 reads TGTGCCACCGGGGAAGGTGGGAGACAGAACGAGCAGTACTTC.

The chain uses TRBV29-1 and TRBJ2-5; TRBD1 matches at 8 bases. The CDR3 extends over 15 amino acids. Germline CDR1 reads SQVTM; CDR2 reads ANQGSEA. The ends lost 7 bases at V and 4 bases at J; junction bases unmatched: 14. CDR3 sequence (DNA): TGCAGCGCTAAAAAGACAGGGGTTTGGGGAGAGACCCAGTACTTC. Encoded protein: CSAKKTGVWGETQYF.

The chain uses TRBV27 and TRBJ1-5; a possible D gene is TRBD1 (5 bases). V was shortened by 7 bases and J by 5 bases, with 15 bases between the two germline ends. This CDR3 contains 14 residues. CDR1 is MNHEY and CDR2 is SMNVEV in the germline V gene (reference sequence). CDR3: CASKLAGSHQPQHF. In DNA, the CDR3 is TGTGCCAGCAAGTTGGCAGGGAGTCATCAGCCCCAGCATTTT.

This chain uses TRBV5-1 with TRBJ2-5; a weak D match, TRBD1 (5 bases). Per germline, CDR1 SGHRS and CDR2 YFSETQ. The CDR3 extends over 15 amino acids. V was trimmed by 1 base and J by 5 bases, leaving 15 bases between them. The CDR3 loop is CASSLSSERGETQYF. DNA for the CDR3: TGCGCCAGCAGCTTGTCGTCAGAAAGGGGCGAGACCCAGTACTTC.

This chain links TRBV7-9 with TRBJ1-5; a weak D match, TRBD1 (5 bases). This CDR3 comprises 15 residues. Germline V gives CDR1 SEHNR, CDR2 FQNEAQ (reference sequence). V lost 1 base to trimming and J lost 2 bases, with 9 bases between them. CDR3 nucleotides: TGTGCCAGCAGCTTAGGGGGCTCGCGCAATCAGCCCCAGCATTTT. Encoded protein: CASSLGGSRNQPQHF.

This clonotype was detected once. The chain recombines TRBV7-9 with TRBJ2-3, with D maybe TRBD2 (7 bases). The CDR3 is made up of 15 amino acids. Germline V gene data show CDR1 as SEHNR and CDR2 as FQNEAQ (reference sequence). Trimming removed 1 base at V and 7 bases at J, with 15 bases between. This chain's CDR3 is CASSLGGGQGNTQYF. The CDR3 region has the DNA TGTGCCAGCAGCTTAGGGGGGGGCCAAGGAAATACGCAGTATTTT.

The chain has TRBV27 and TRBJ1-1; 9 nucleotides line up with TRBD1. V trimming: 4 bases; J trimming: 5 bases; junction bases outside the gene matches: 5. Germline V gene data show CDR1 as MNHEY and CDR2 as SMNVEV (reference sequence). This CDR3 is built from 14 residues. The CDR3 coding sequence is TGTGCCAGCAGTTCGAACAGGGGGCGGACTGAAGCTTTCTTT. The encoded protein is CASSSNRGRTEAFF.

The chain carries TRBV24-1 and TRBJ2-5; D remains unclear. Germline V CDR1 and CDR2: KGHDR, SFDVKD. Deletions cut 4 bases from V and 2 bases from J, with 7 bases between. The CDR3 is 13 amino acids. CDR3 nucleotides: TGTGCCACCAGTGAACCCGCTCAAGAGACCCAGTACTTC. Translation: CATSEPAQETQYF.

This clonotype was detected once. This chain uses TRBV20-1 with TRBJ2-3; no definite D call. The V and J ends lost 1 base and 6 bases respectively, with 14 bases between them. CDR1 and CDR2 from the germline V gene are DFQATT and SNEGSKA (reference sequence). This CDR3 is 14 amino acids long. DNA for the CDR3: TGCAGTGCTAGAGTGGATCCCCCTAAGGATACGCAGTATTTT. This encodes CSARVDPPKDTQYF.